The 8 T cell receptor beta chains below were found in one sample sequenced in a study of PD-L1 blockade in urothelial cancer. The method was immunoSEQ multiplex PCR; TCRdb's version includes in-frame clones alone and lacks a portion of them. The sample lists about 110,000 clones, 80% to 95% seen once, with under 5% in the top ten. Documented time point: peripheral blood 6 weeks after treatment start. The sample consisted of PBMCs, taken around atezolizumab (anti-PD-L1) treatment. These TCRs come from a man aged 60 to 69 with urothelial cancer.

This chain uses TRBV7-6 with TRBJ2-5; TRBD1 matches 9 bases. Trimming at V came to 5 bases and at J to 3 bases, leaving 4 bases not matched to a gene. The CDR3 is made up of 14 amino acids. Germline assignment: CDR1 SGHVS and CDR2 FNYEAQ. The CDR3 region is CASSRGQGKETQYF. DNA for the CDR3: TGTGCCAGCAGCCGAGGACAGGGGAAAGAGACCCAGTACTTC. Full variable domain (remainder filled in from reference TRBV7-6 and TRBJ2-5): GAGVSQSPRYKVTKRGQDVALRCDPISGHVSLYWYRQALGQGPEFLTYFNYEAQQDKSGLPNDRFSAERPEGSISTLTIQRTEQRDSAMYRCASSRGQGKETQYFGPGTRLLVL.

This chain joins TRBV7-2 and TRBJ2-1, with a weak D call TRBD2 (5 bases). CDR1 is SGHTA, CDR2 FQGNSA, per germline. V gave up 1 base and J gave up 4 bases, with 11 bases separating them. The CDR3 sequence is 15 residues long. The CDR3 is CASSLGGEEYNEQFF. The CDR3 DNA reads TGTGCCAGCAGCTTAGGGGGAGAGGAGTACAATGAGCAGTTCTTC.

This chain joins TRBV28 and TRBJ2-7; 8 bases align to TRBD2. V was clipped by 6 bases and J by 4 bases; unmatched bases: 14. This CDR3 is 16 amino acids long. The germline V gene encodes CDR1 MDHEN and CDR2 SYDVKM. The CDR3 DNA reads TGTGCCAGCAGCTACGAATCGAGCGGGAGTGGGTACGAGCAGTACTTC. This codes for CASSYESSGSGYEQYF.

V is TRBV10-3 and J is TRBJ2-1, with D perhaps matching TRBD2 (6 bases). Trimming shortened V by 4 bases and J by 5 bases, and 9 bases separated the two germline ends. CDR1 is ENHRY and CDR2 is SYGVKD in the germline V gene. The CDR3 length is 13 residues. The CDR3 spells CAISGGLNNEQFF. The CDR3 nucleotides read TGTGCCATCAGTGGGGGACTCAACAATGAGCAGTTCTTC.

The chain uses TRBV4-3 and TRBJ1-2, with D possibly matching TRBD1 (5 bases). Per germline, CDR1 LGHNA and CDR2 YSLEER. V shed 0 bases and J shed 1 base, with 18 bases lying between them. The CDR3 is made up of 18 amino acids. CDR3 DNA sequence: TGCGCCAGCAGCCAAGATTACGGAAGGGGAAGAGGTAACTATGGCTACACCTTC. It encodes CASSQDYGRGRGNYGYTF.

J is TRBJ2-5 and V is TRBV25-1; 7 bases are a match to TRBD1. V lost 10 bases to trimming and J lost 0 bases; unmatched junction nucleotides: 5. Per the germline V gene, CDR1 is MGHDK and CDR2 is SYGVNS. This CDR3 has 13 amino acids. CDR3 coding DNA: TGTGCCACCTCGGGACAGTACCAAGAGACCCAGTACTTC. This translates into CATSGQYQETQYF.

This clone was observed once. The chain links TRBV11-2 to TRBJ1-6; D gene unclear. From germline, CDR1 is SGHAT and CDR2 FQNNGV. Trimming stripped 1 base from V and 5 bases from J, with 12 bases between. The CDR3 runs 16 residues. CDR3 bases: TGTGCCAGCAGCTTAGGCAGCGGTCTTAATAATTCACCCCTCCACTTT. Translated, it gives CASSLGSGLNNSPLHF. Variable domain in full (rest from reference TRBV11-2 and TRBJ1-6): EAGVAQSPRYKIIEKRQSVAFWCNPISGHATLYWYQQILGQGPKLLIQFQNNGVVDDSQLPKDRFSAERLKGVDSTLKIQPAKLEDSAVYLCASSLGSGLNNSPLHFGNGTRLTVT.

This sequence joins TRBV7-3 and TRBJ2-1; 7 bases match TRBD1. CDR1 is SGHTA and CDR2 is FQGTGA in the germline V gene. The trim removed 1 base at V and 3 bases at J, leaving 15 bases unmatched. This CDR3 has 19 amino acids. CDR3 residues: CASSLKRVSRDSLYNEQFF. The CDR3 DNA sequence: TGTGCCAGCAGCTTAAAACGGGTTAGCCGGGACAGCCTCTACAATGAGCAGTTCTTC.